A single sample is the source of the 23 T cell receptor beta chains below, sequenced in a study of T cells in Graves' hyperthyroidism and ophthalmopathy. The TCR beta CDR3 regions underwent amplification using RNA transcripts as the source. First-round RT-PCR targeting the TCR CDR3 was performed with the HTBI primer set. TCRdb passed the multiplex PCR reads through MiXCR, listing each CDR3 protein once. The table has 360,000 or so distinct CDR3 sequences, 15% to 20% seen once. Sequencing was carried out using blood. Receptor source: a woman between 40 and 50 years old with Graves' ophthalmopathy.

This clonotype was found many times. The chain joins TRBV6-2 or TRBV6-3 to TRBJ1-5, with D maybe TRBD1 (6 bases). CDR3 length: 15 residues. Trimming removed 8 bases from V and 4 bases from J, with 18 bases in between. Per germline, CDR1 MNHEY and CDR2 SVGEGT. DNA of the CDR3: TGTGCCAGCCTTCCCGGGACCAGGGGAAATCAGCCCCAGCATTTT. Amino acid sequence: CASLPGTRGNQPQHF.

This clonotype was seen only a few times. This sequence may be a read error, since a much larger clone differs from it by one base. The genes are TRBV30 and TRBJ2-2; D remains unclear. CDR3 length: 12 residues. The V gene's germline CDR1 is GTSNPN and CDR2 SVGIG (reference sequence). V was clipped by 5 bases and J by 6 bases, with 10 bases between them. The chain's CDR3 is CAWPSLAGELFF. The DNA for the CDR3 is TGTGCCTGGCCCAGCTTGGCCGGGGAGCTGTTTTTT.

There are many counts of this clonotype. The chain links TRBV28 to TRBJ1-5; weak D call: TRBD1 (5 bases). Germline CDR1 is MDHEN and CDR2 is SYDVKM. This CDR3 is 15 amino acids long. Trimming left V 6 bases short and J 4 bases short, with 16 bases between. CDR3 nucleotides: TGTGCCAGCAGCCCCCTTGACAGAGCTAATCAGCCCCAGCATTTT. Amino acid sequence: CASSPLDRANQPQHF.

This rearrangement joins TRBV28 to TRBJ2-7; 9 bases line up with TRBD1. This CDR3 is 15 amino acids long. With V trimmed by 4 bases and J by 3 bases, 7 bases remained unmatched. CDR1 is MDHEN and CDR2 is SYDVKM in the germline V gene. The CDR3 is CASSYRDREIYEQYF. The DNA for the CDR3 is TGTGCCAGCAGTTACCGGGACAGGGAAATCTACGAGCAGTACTTC.

At least ten counts were recorded for this clonotype. This chain uses TRBV5-5 with TRBJ2-7; TRBD2 matches at 9 bases. Per germline, CDR1 SGHKS and CDR2 YYEKEE (reference sequence). The CDR3 runs 16 residues. J was trimmed by 0 bases and V by 0 bases; bases with no gene match: 4. The CDR3 is CASSLGLAGISYEQYF. The CDR3 DNA reads TGTGCCAGCAGCTTGGGGCTAGCGGGGATCTCCTACGAGCAGTACTTC.

This clonotype has at least ten counts. The chain recombines TRBV11-2 with TRBJ1-2; D may be TRBD1 (6 bases). Germline V gene lookup returns CDR1 SGHAT and CDR2 FQNNGV. The CDR3 contains 14 residues. Trimming removed 1 base at V and 4 bases at J, with 10 bases between. CDR3 DNA: TGTGCCAGCAGCTTAGGAGGACAGTCCTATGGCTACACCTTC. Protein: CASSLGGQSYGYTF.

This clonotype showed up many times. The chain employs TRBV19 and TRBJ2-4; TRBD1 matches 9 bases. V lost 3 bases to trimming and J lost 7 bases; unmatched junction nucleotides: 10. Germline assignment: CDR1 LNHDA and CDR2 SQIVND (reference sequence). The CDR3 consists of 16 residues. CDR3 bases: TGTGCCAGTAGTATTCCGTCGGGGACAGGGCTTAACATTCAGTACTTC. Its protein product is CASSIPSGTGLNIQYF.

The J gene is TRBJ1-1, the V gene TRBV7-3; TRBD1 is a possible D gene (6 bases). The CDR3 spans 13 residues. CDR1 is SGHTA, CDR2 FQGTGA, per germline. Trimming stripped 1 base from V and 5 bases from J, with 8 bases between. The CDR3 DNA sequence: TGTGCCAGCAGCTTAATGCAGGGGACTGAAGCTTTCTTT. It specifies CASSLMQGTEAFF.

This clonotype has at least ten counts. The rearrangement joins TRBV28 to TRBJ2-7; the D is unclear. The V end lost 4 bases, the J end lost 0 bases, and 7 bases lay between the germline ends. The germline V gene has CDR1 MDHEN and CDR2 SYDVKM. The CDR3 consists of 13 residues. The CDR3 here is CASSYESSYEQYF. The CDR3 DNA is TGTGCCAGCAGTTATGAGAGCTCCTACGAGCAGTACTTC.

Remarks on this clonotype: A much larger clone differs by one base, so this may be a read error. The V call is TRBV6-5, the J call TRBJ2-7, with a tentative D call TRBD1 (6 bases). The CDR3 is made up of 14 amino acids. The germline V gene has CDR1 MNHEY and CDR2 SVGAGI. CDR3 residues: CAGSYGPGHGEQYF. CDR3 bases: TGTGCCGGCAGTTATGGCCCGGGACACGGCGAGCAGTACTTC.

This clonotype was seen ten or more times. The rearrangement links TRBV6-5 to TRBJ2-7; D gene uncertain. V dropped 6 bases and J dropped 9 bases, with 12 bases sitting between them. This CDR3 has 11 amino acids. Germline CDR1 reads MNHEY; CDR2 reads SVGAGI. This CDR3 reads CASRLPLGQYF. Here the CDR3 DNA reads TGTGCCAGCAGACTACCTCTGGGGCAGTACTTC.

Only a few counts were recorded for this clonotype. V is TRBV11-2 and J is TRBJ2-7, with TRBD2 matching 11 bases. Germline CDR1 is SGHAT and CDR2 is FQNNGV. V shed 4 bases, J shed 3 bases, and the junction held 8 bases outside the gene matches. CDR3 size: 16 residues. The CDR3 reads CASSSRGSGRDYEQYF. The CDR3 DNA reads TGTGCCAGCAGCTCCCGCGGTAGCGGGAGGGACTACGAGCAGTACTTC.

This clonotype was counted many times. The chain is built from TRBV6-5 and TRBJ1-1; no definite D call. Germline-derived CDR1 and CDR2 are MNHEY and SVGAGI. The V and J ends lost 4 bases and 7 bases respectively, with 10 bases between them. The CDR3 contains 12 residues. The DNA for the CDR3 is TGTGCCAGCAGTTTCGGAGGCGTTGAAGCTTTCTTT. Its translation: CASSFGGVEAFF.

The sample holds a few counts of this clonotype. This chain connects TRBV9 to TRBJ2-2, with D hard to call. V dropped 4 bases and J dropped 3 bases, with 10 bases sitting between them. The CDR3 has 14 amino acids. Looked up from germline, CDR1 is SGDLS and CDR2 is YYNGEE. In DNA form, the CDR3 reads TGTGCCAGCAGCACGGACCCTTACACCGGGGAGCTGTTTTTT. The encoded protein is CASSTDPYTGELFF.

This clonotype has a count of ten or more. V and J are TRBV6-5 and TRBJ2-7; 9 nucleotides match TRBD2. V gave up 7 bases and J gave up 4 bases; unmatched junction bases: 8. This CDR3 has 14 amino acids. The germline gives CDR1 MNHEY, CDR2 SVGAGI. The CDR3 loop reads CASTRAGGPYEQYF. CDR3 coding DNA: TGTGCCAGCACCAGGGCGGGAGGGCCGTACGAGCAGTACTTC.

In this sample, this clonotype turned up many times. This chain joins TRBV5-1 and TRBJ1-1, with D tentatively TRBD1 (6 bases). Deletions cut 5 bases from V and 5 bases from J, with 13 bases between. Germline-derived CDR1 and CDR2 are SGHRS and YFSETQ. This CDR3 has 13 amino acids. In nucleotides, the CDR3 is TGCGCCAGCAGTTCGTACAGGGAGACTGAAGCTTTCTTT. Its translation is CASSSYRETEAFF.

This clonotype was counted at least ten times. Just one base apart from a much larger clone, this may be a read error. The chain couples TRBV24-1 to TRBJ2-7; D is perhaps TRBD2 (5 bases). There are 14 residues in the CDR3. From germline, CDR1 is KGHDR and CDR2 SFDVKD. This chain's CDR3 is CATSDFYGTGEQHF. The CDR3 bases are TGTGCCACCAGTGATTTCTACGGCACCGGGGAGCAGCACTTC.

This clonotype occurred many times. The rearrangement joins TRBV5-1 to TRBJ2-7; a possible D gene is TRBD1 (6 bases). Germline values: CDR1 SGHRS, CDR2 YFSETQ. The CDR3 extends over 13 amino acids. Trimming removed 3 bases at V and 2 bases at J, with 9 bases between. The CDR3 bases are TGCGCCAGCAGCTCAAGGACAGCCTACGAGCAGTACTTC. It specifies CASSSRTAYEQYF.

This clonotype was counted many times. A read error may produce the germline difference seen at one junction end. The V call is TRBV11-3, the J call TRBJ1-1; D gene ambiguous. Germline CDR1 and CDR2: SGHNT and YENEEA. The CDR3 consists of 12 residues. CDR3 residues: CASSRAPTETFF. The DNA of the CDR3 is TGTGCCAGCAGCCGCGCCCCAACTGAAACTTTCTTT. The variable domain in full, with the rest retrieved from reference TRBV11-3 and TRBJ1-1, is EAGVVQSPRYKIIEKKQPVAFWCNPISGHNTLYWYLQNLGQGPELLIRYENEEAVDDSQLPKDRFSAERLKGVDSTLKIQPAELGDSAVYLCASSRAPTETFFGQGTRLTVV.

This clonotype has ten or more counts. The chain uses TRBV20-1 and TRBJ1-1; D is unclear. CDR3 length: 11 residues. V was clipped by 2 bases and J by 0 bases, with 1 base between them. Germline values: CDR1 DFQATT, CDR2 SNEGSKA (reference sequence). The CDR3 here is CSARMNTEAFF. The CDR3 nucleotides read TGCAGTGCTAGAATGAACACTGAAGCTTTCTTT.

There are many counts of this clonotype. This rearrangement joins TRBV6-2 or TRBV6-3 to TRBJ2-6; D gene uncertain. Between the trimmed V and J ends, which lost 6 bases and 4 bases, there was a span of 13 bases. The CDR3 runs 15 residues. CDR1 MNHEY and CDR2 SVGEGT come from the germline V gene. The CDR3 here is CASSPGPTGANVLTF. In nucleotides, the CDR3 is TGTGCCAGCAGCCCGGGTCCGACAGGGGCCAACGTCCTGACTTTC.

This clonotype was seen at least ten times. V and J are TRBV30 and TRBJ2-7; perhaps TRBD2 as D (5 bases). CDR1 GTSNPN and CDR2 SVGIG come from the germline V gene (reference sequence). The CDR3 spans 12 residues. V was clipped by 3 bases and J by 1 base, with 7 bases between them. CDR3 sequence reads: CAWREASYEQYF. The CDR3 bases are TGTGCCTGGAGGGAGGCGTCCTACGAGCAGTACTTC.

Ten or more counts support this clonotype. The J gene is TRBJ1-1, the V gene TRBV12-3 or TRBV12-4; possible D gene TRBD1, 6 bases. Trimming took 8 bases from V and 5 from J, leaving 15 bases between them. CDR3 size: 13 residues. CDR3 bases: TGTGCCAGCTCCCGCGGGGGGCGGACTGAAGCTTTCTTT. Translating gives CASSRGGRTEAFF.